Presented here are 18 T cell receptor beta chains from one specimen sequenced in a study of T cell responses to AZD1222 COVID-19 vaccine. The table came from immunoSEQ multiplex PCR; TCRdb's copy has only in-frame clones and leaves some out. This sample yields 95,000 to 150,000 clones, of which approximately 90% are seen a single time; 7.9% belongs to the top ten. Material: peripheral blood, obtained 28 days after the second AZD1222 dose. All receptors come from an adult who received the AZD1222 COVID-19 vaccine.

The chain uses TRBV19 and TRBJ1-6; 9 positions match TRBD1. The CDR3 has 15 amino acids. Unmatched junction bases numbered 6, after V lost 6 bases and J lost 6 bases. From germline, CDR1 is LNHDA and CDR2 SQIVND (reference sequence). CDR3 bases: TGTGCCAGTAGGGACAGGGGCCTCCTTAATTCACCCCTCCACTTT. Its translation is CASRDRGLLNSPLHF. Complete variable domain (other parts from reference TRBV19 and TRBJ1-6): DGGITQSPKYLFRKEGQNVTLSCEQNLNHDAMYWYRQDPGQGLRLIYYSQIVNDFQKGDIAEGYSVSREKKESFPLTVTSAQKNPTAFYLCASRDRGLLNSPLHFGNGTRLTVT.

CDR3 DNA: TGTGCCAGCAGCGGAAAGAGGCAGGGGGACACTGAAGCTTTCTTT. This translates into CASSGKRQGDTEAFF. The rearrangement joins TRBV3-1 (or the pseudogene TRBV3-2) to TRBJ1-1; 7 positions match TRBD1. The CDR3 is 15 residues long. V gave up 5 bases and J gave up 3 bases; unmatched junction bases: 9. CDR1 LGHDT and CDR2 YNNKEL come from the germline V gene (reference sequence).

This clone was seen just once. V and J are TRBV4-1 and TRBJ1-2; maybe TRBD1 (5 bases). V gave up 5 bases and J gave up 0 bases, with 13 bases separating them. Germline lookup yields CDR1 MGHRA and CDR2 YSYEKL. CDR3 length equals 15 residues. The CDR3 coding sequence is TGCGCCAGCAGCGAAGGGACGGTGACTAACTATGGCTACACCTTC. Translation: CASSEGTVTNYGYTF.

The chain is built from TRBV6-5 and TRBJ2-2; maybe TRBD1 (6 bases). The V end was cut by 3 bases, the J end by 6 bases, with 14 bases between. The germline gives CDR1 MNHEY, CDR2 SVGAGI. The CDR3 runs to 15 residues. CDR3 sequence reads: CASSYPGHRAGELFF. The CDR3 DNA reads as TGTGCCAGCAGTTATCCGGGACATCGTGCCGGGGAGCTGTTTTTT.

The CDR3 is CATSRDGQFSNQPQHF. The CDR3 DNA sequence: TGTGCCACCAGCAGAGACGGACAGTTCAGCAATCAGCCCCAGCATTTT. This sequence joins TRBV15 and TRBJ1-5; the D gene is possibly TRBD1 (6 bases). V lost 0 bases, J lost 1 base, and 10 bases lay in between. The CDR3 has 16 amino acids. CDR1 LNHNV and CDR2 YYDKDF come from the germline V gene (reference sequence).

The chain employs TRBV7-2 and TRBJ2-7; TRBD2 matches at 7 bases. Germline CDR1 and CDR2: SGHTA and FQGNSA. V was clipped by 0 bases and J by 0 bases; unmatched bases: 5. The CDR3 is 16 amino acids. The CDR3 here is CASSLAYGGSSYEQYF. The CDR3 nucleotides read TGTGCCAGCAGCTTAGCGTATGGCGGGAGCTCCTACGAGCAGTACTTC.

The chain carries TRBV15 and TRBJ2-7; 7 bases line up with TRBD1. The germline V gene encodes CDR1 LNHNV and CDR2 YYDKDF (reference sequence). This CDR3 has 13 amino acids. The ends lost 6 bases at V and 12 bases at J; junction bases unmatched: 14. The CDR3 is CATRQPTGNIRYF. CDR3 sequence (DNA): TGTGCCACCAGGCAACCGACAGGGAATATTCGGTACTTC. Looking up the rest from reference TRBV15 and TRBJ2-7 gives the full variable domain: DAMVIQNPRYQVTQFGKPVTLSCSQTLNHNVMYWYQQKSSQAPKLLFHYYDKDFNNEADTPDNFQSRRPNTSFCFLDIRSPGLGDTAMYLCATRQPTGNIRYFGPGTRLTVT.

CDR3 protein: CASSFTGNYGYTF. Written as DNA, the CDR3 is TGTGCCAGCAGTTTCACGGGCAACTATGGCTACACCTTC. The chain links TRBV28 to TRBJ1-2; the D is unclear. Trimming cost V 3 bases and J 2 bases, with 7 bases left between them. Looked up from germline, CDR1 is MDHEN and CDR2 is SYDVKM. The CDR3 length is 13 residues.

V is TRBV4-1 and J is TRBJ2-7, with D perhaps being TRBD1 or TRBD2 (5 bases each). This CDR3 comprises 14 residues. V was pared by 1 base and J by 2 bases, with 9 bases between. The germline V gene encodes CDR1 MGHRA and CDR2 YSYEKL. The CDR3 here is CASSQGGTPYEQYF. CDR3 DNA sequence: TGCGCCAGCAGCCAAGGGGGGACCCCCTACGAGCAGTACTTC.

This sequence joins TRBV5-1 and TRBJ1-4; perhaps TRBD1 as D (5 bases). Germline V gene sequence: CDR1 SGHRS, CDR2 YFSETQ. The CDR3 totals 16 residues. V dropped 2 bases and J dropped 0 bases, with 11 bases sitting between them. The CDR3 protein is CASSFEGHATNEKLFF. The CDR3 nucleotides are TGCGCCAGCAGCTTCGAGGGGCACGCAACTAATGAAAAACTGTTTTTT. The entire variable domain, with the rest obtained from reference TRBV5-1 and TRBJ1-4, is as follows: KAGVTQTPRYLIKTRGQQVTLSCSPISGHRSVSWYQQTPGQGLQFLFEYFSETQRNKGNFPGRFSGRQFSNSRSEMNVSTLELGDSALYLCASSFEGHATNEKLFFGSGTQLSVL.

This chain links TRBV18 with TRBJ2-5, with 7 bases fitting TRBD1. Trimming at V came to 4 bases and at J to 4 bases, leaving 9 bases not matched to a gene. Germline V CDR1 and CDR2: KGHSH, LQKENI. The CDR3 extends over 15 amino acids. CDR3 sequence reads: CASSRSRDRVETQYF. CDR3 nucleotides: TGTGCCAGCTCACGCAGCCGGGACAGAGTAGAGACCCAGTACTTC.

V and J are TRBV5-4 and TRBJ2-7; 13 bases fit TRBD2. The V gene end was trimmed by 0 bases and the J gene end by 3 bases; junction bases not matched to a gene: 3. Per the germline V gene, CDR1 is SGHNT and CDR2 is YYREEE (reference sequence). The CDR3 has 16 amino acids. The CDR3 spells CASSLGRTSGSYEQYF. The CDR3 DNA reads as TGTGCCAGCAGCTTGGGGAGGACTAGCGGGAGCTACGAGCAGTACTTC.

The V and J genes are TRBV11-2 and TRBJ1-1; TRBD1 is a possible D gene (6 bases). Germline V gene data show CDR1 as SGHAT and CDR2 as FQNNGV. V gave up 4 bases and J gave up 0 bases, with 12 bases separating them. This CDR3 contains 15 residues. CDR3 protein: CASSSGQYMNTEAFF. The CDR3 region has the DNA TGTGCCAGCAGCTCCGGACAGTACATGAACACTGAAGCTTTCTTT. Full variable domain (missing parts from reference TRBV11-2 and TRBJ1-1): EAGVAQSPRYKIIEKRQSVAFWCNPISGHATLYWYQQILGQGPKLLIQFQNNGVVDDSQLPKDRFSAERLKGVDSTLKIQPAKLEDSAVYLCASSSGQYMNTEAFFGQGTRLTVV.

The chain carries TRBV5-1 and TRBJ2-6, with unresolved D. The CDR3 is 15 residues long. Trimming left V 2 bases short and J 1 base short, with 7 bases between. CDR1 SGHRS and CDR2 YFSETQ come from the germline V gene. The CDR3 sequence is CASSLLISGANVLTF. The CDR3 bases are TGCGCCAGCAGCTTATTGATTTCTGGGGCCAACGTCCTGACTTTC. The full variable domain, its missing parts supplied by reference TRBV5-1 and TRBJ2-6, is KAGVTQTPRYLIKTRGQQVTLSCSPISGHRSVSWYQQTPGQGLQFLFEYFSETQRNKGNFPGRFSGRQFSNSRSEMNVSTLELGDSALYLCASSLLISGANVLTFGAGSRLTVL.

V usage is TRBV6-4 and J usage is TRBJ2-1; D perhaps matches TRBD1 (6 bases). CDR1 is MRHNA, CDR2 SNTAGT, per germline. The V gene lost 0 bases and the J gene lost 3 bases, with 12 bases spanning the gap. This CDR3 contains 16 residues. DNA of the CDR3: TGTGCCAGCAGTGACTCGGGGGCAGCCAACTACAATGAGCAGTTCTTC. Translating it yields CASSDSGAANYNEQFF.

The rearrangement links TRBV24-1 to TRBJ2-2, with D uncertain. The CDR3 is made up of 15 amino acids. V was trimmed by 5 bases and J by 3 bases, leaving 12 bases between them. Germline lookup yields CDR1 KGHDR and CDR2 SFDVKD. DNA of the CDR3: TGTGCCACCAGTGGGGTTGAGCCCGACACCGGGGAGCTGTTTTTT. This encodes CATSGVEPDTGELFF.

The chain employs TRBV5-1 and TRBJ2-5, with a tentative D call TRBD1 (5 bases). V was clipped by 3 bases and J by 2 bases, with 8 bases between them. The CDR3 spans 13 residues. Germline lookup yields CDR1 SGHRS and CDR2 YFSETQ. In DNA, the CDR3 is TGCGCCAGCAGCTCTCAGGGTCAAGAGACCCAGTACTTC. It encodes CASSSQGQETQYF.

This clone has just one count. The rearrangement uses TRBV7-9 and TRBJ2-7, with 7 positions matching TRBD1. The V gene's germline CDR1 is SEHNR and CDR2 FQNEAQ (reference sequence). This CDR3 has 13 residues. Trimming at V came to 5 bases and at J to 7 bases, leaving 8 bases not matched to a gene. This CDR3 reads CASSDSGTEEQYF. The CDR3 nucleotides are TGTGCCAGCAGCGACTCCGGGACAGAGGAGCAGTACTTC.